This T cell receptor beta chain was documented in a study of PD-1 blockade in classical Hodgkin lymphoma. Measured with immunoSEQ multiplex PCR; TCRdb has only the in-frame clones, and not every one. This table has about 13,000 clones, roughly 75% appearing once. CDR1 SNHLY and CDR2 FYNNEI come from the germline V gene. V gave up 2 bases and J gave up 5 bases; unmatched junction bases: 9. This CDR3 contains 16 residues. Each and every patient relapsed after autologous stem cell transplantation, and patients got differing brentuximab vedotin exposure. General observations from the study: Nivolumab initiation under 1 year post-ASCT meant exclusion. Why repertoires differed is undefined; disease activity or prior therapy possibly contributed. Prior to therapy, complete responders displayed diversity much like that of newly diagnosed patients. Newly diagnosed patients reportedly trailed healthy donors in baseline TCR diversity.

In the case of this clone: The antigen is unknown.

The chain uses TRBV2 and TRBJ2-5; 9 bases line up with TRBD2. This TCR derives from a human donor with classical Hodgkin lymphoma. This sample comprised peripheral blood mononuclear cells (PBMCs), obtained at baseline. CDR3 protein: CASSEPRGGYLETQYF. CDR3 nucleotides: TGTGCCAGCAGTGAACCGCGGGGGGGATATCTCGAGACCCAGTACTTC.